This TCR beta chain was profiled in a study of technical replicates of blood from several donors. The assay was immunoSEQ multiplex PCR, and TCRdb's table has in-frame clones only and misses some. The table includes just over 80,000 clones, roughly 94% detected once. V shed 4 bases and J shed 8 bases, with 15 bases lying between them. Germline CDR1 MNHEY, CDR2 SVGAGI. The CDR3 length is 14 residues. This chain connects TRBV6-5 to TRBJ2-1, with D perhaps matching TRBD2 (5 bases). Sequenced input: T cells isolated from PBMCs. This clonotype originated in a human donor in good health. CDR3 protein: CASSSLGAYYEQFF. Here the CDR3 DNA reads TGTGCCAGCAGTTCCCTGGGAGCATACTATGAGCAGTTCTTC.